This TCR beta chain was retrieved from a study of graft-versus-host responses after intestinal transplantation. For this clone: The antigen is not known.

The repertoire was sequenced with immunoSEQ multiplex PCR; TCRdb's copy has only in-frame clones and lacks some. This table holds some 88,000 clones, roughly 91% found once. The sequences come from unstimulated CD8+ T cells sorted from spleen or lymph node cells, collected before intestinal transplant. This sequence originates from a human donor who received an intestinal transplant.

CDR3 protein: CAATWEGGTDTQYF. As DNA, the CDR3 is TGTGCCGCAACATGGGAGGGGGGGACAGATACGCAGTATTTT. The genes are TRBV19 and TRBJ2-3, with D possibly TRBD2 on 7 matching bases. Trimming stripped 11 bases from V and 3 bases from J, with 18 bases between. The CDR3 is 14 residues long. Germline CDR1 and CDR2: LNHDA and SQIVND (reference sequence). The full variable domain, completed using reference TRBV19 and TRBJ2-3, is DGGITQSPKYLFRKEGQNVTLSCEQNLNHDAMYWYRQDPGQGLRLIYYSQIVNDFQKGDIAEGYSVSREKKESFPLTVTSAQKNPTAFYLCAATWEGGTDTQYFGPGTRLTVL.